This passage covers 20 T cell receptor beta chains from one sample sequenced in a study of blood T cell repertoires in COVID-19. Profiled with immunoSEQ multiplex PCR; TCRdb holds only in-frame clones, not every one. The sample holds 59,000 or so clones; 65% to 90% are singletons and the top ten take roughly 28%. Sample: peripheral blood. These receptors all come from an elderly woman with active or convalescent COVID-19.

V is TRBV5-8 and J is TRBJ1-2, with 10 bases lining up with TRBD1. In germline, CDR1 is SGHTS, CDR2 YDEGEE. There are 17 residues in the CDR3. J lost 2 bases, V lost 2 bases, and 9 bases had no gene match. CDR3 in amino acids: CASSFRVGQGGNYGYTF. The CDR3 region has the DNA TGTGCCAGCAGCTTCCGTGTCGGACAGGGGGGCAACTATGGCTACACCTTC.

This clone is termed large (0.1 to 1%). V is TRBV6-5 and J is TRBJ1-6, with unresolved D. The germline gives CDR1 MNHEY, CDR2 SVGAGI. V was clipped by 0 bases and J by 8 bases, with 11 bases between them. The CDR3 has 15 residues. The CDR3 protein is CASSYSRGRYSPLHF. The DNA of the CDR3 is TGTGCCAGCAGTTACTCGAGAGGGAGGTATTCACCCCTCCACTTT.

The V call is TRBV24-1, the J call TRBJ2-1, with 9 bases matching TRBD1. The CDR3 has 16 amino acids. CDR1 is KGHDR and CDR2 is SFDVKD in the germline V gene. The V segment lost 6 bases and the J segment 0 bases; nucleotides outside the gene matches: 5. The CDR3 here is CATSLGQGFSYNEQFF. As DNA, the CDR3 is TGTGCCACCAGTCTAGGACAGGGGTTCTCCTACAATGAGCAGTTCTTC.

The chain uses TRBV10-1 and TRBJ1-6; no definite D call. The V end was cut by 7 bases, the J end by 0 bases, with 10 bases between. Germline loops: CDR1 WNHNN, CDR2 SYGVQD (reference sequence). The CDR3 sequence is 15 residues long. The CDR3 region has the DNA TGCGCCAGCACCCGGGAGAGCTCCTATAATTCACCCCTCCACTTT. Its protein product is CASTRESSYNSPLHF.

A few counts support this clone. CDR3 residues: CASSVQGSGELFF. The CDR3 bases are TGTGCCAGCAGCGTACAGGGGTCCGGGGAGCTGTTTTTT. The genes are TRBV13 and TRBJ2-2, with TRBD1 matching over 7 bases. The CDR3 is 13 amino acids. Germline CDR1 and CDR2: PRHDT and FYEKMQ (reference sequence). After removal of 5 bases from V and 6 bases from J, the junction contained 3 bases not matched to a gene. Combining the CDR3 with reference TRBV13 and TRBJ2-2 gives the whole variable domain AAGVIQSPRHLIKEKRETATLKCYPIPRHDTVYWYQQGPGQDPQFLISFYEKMQSDKGSIPDRFSAQQFSDYHSELNMSSLELGDSALYFCASSVQGSGELFFGEGSRLTVL.

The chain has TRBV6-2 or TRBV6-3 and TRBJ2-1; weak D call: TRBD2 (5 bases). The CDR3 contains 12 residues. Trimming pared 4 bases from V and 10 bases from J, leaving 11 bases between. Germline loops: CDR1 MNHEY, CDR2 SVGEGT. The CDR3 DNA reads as TGTGCCAGCAGTTGGCGTAGGGAGGAGCAGTTCTTC. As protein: CASSWRREEQFF.

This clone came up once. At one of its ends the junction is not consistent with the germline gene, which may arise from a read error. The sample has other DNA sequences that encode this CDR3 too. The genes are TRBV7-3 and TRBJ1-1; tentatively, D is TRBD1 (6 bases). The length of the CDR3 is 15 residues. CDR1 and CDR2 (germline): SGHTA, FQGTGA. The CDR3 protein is CASSLTPGENTEAFF. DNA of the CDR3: TGTGCCAGCAGCCTAACGCCAGGGGAGAACACTGAAGCTTTCTTT. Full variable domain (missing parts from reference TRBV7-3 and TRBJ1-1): GAGVSQTPSNKVTEKGKYVELRCDPISGHTALYWYRQSLGQGPEFLIYFQGTGAADDSGLPNDRFFAVRPEGSVSTLKIQRTERGDSAVYLCASSLTPGENTEAFFGQGTRLTVV.

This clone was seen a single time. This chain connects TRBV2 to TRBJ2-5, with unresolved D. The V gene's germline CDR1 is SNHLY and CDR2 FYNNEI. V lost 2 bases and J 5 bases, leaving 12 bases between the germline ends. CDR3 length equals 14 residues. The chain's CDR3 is CASSETLGVETQYF. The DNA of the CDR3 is TGTGCCAGCAGTGAAACCCTGGGCGTTGAGACCCAGTACTTC.

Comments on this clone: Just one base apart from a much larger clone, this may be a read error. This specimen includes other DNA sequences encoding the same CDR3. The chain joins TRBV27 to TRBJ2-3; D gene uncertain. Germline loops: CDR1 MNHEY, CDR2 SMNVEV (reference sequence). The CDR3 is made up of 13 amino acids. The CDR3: CASSYFFTDTQYF. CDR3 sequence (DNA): TGTGCCAGCAGTTATTTCTTCACAGATACACAGTATTTT.

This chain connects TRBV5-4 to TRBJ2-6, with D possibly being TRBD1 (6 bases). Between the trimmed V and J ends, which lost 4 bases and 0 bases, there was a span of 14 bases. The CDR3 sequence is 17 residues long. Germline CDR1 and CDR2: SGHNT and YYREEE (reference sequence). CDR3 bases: TGTGCCAGCAGCCCACCGACAGGCAGCTCTGGGGCCAACGTCCTGACTTTC. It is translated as CASSPPTGSSGANVLTF.

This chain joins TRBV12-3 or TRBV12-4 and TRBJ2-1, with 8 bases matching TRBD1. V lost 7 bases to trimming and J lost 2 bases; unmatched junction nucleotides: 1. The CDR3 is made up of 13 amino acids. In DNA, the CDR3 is TGTGCCAGCACACAGGGGGCCTACAATGAGCAGTTCTTC. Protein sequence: CASTQGAYNEQFF.

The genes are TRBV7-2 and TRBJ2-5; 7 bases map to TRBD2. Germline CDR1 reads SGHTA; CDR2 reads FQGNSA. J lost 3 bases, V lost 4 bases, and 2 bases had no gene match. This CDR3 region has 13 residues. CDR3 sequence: CASSSGLEETQYF. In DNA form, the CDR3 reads TGTGCCAGCAGCTCCGGACTAGAAGAGACCCAGTACTTC.

CDR3 bases: TGTGCCAGCAGCCCCCAGCGGGGGCAAAATGGCTACACCTTC. It codes for CASSPQRGQNGYTF. V gene TRBV7-2 combines with J gene TRBJ1-2; D possibly corresponds to TRBD1 (6 bases). Trimming took off 5 bases at V and 6 bases at J, with 16 bases between the two ends. Germline-derived CDR1 and CDR2 are SGHTA and FQGNSA. This CDR3 spans 14 amino acids.

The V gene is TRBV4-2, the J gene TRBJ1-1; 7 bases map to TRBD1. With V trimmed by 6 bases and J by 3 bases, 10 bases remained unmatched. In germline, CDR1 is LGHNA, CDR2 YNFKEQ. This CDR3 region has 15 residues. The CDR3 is CASSPSGTAYTEAFF. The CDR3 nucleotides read TGTGCCAGCAGTCCCTCAGGGACAGCCTACACTGAAGCTTTCTTT.

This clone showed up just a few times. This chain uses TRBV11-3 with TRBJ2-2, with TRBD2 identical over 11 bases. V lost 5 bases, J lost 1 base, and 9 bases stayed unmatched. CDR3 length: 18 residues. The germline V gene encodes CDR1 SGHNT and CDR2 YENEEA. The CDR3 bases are TGTGCCAGCAGCCCCGGTCCTAGCGGGGGGTTGAACACCGGGGAGCTGTTTTTT. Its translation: CASSPGPSGGLNTGELFF.

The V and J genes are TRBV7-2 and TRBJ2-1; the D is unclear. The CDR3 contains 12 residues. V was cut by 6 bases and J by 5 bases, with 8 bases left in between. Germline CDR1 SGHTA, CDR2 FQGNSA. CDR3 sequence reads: CASRPTNNEQFF. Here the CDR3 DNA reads TGTGCCAGCAGACCCACTAACAATGAGCAGTTCTTC. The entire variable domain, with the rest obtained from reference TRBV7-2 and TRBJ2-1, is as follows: GAGVSQSPSNKVTEKGKDVELRCDPISGHTALYWYRQSLGQGLEFLIYFQGNSAPDKSGLPSDRFSAERTGGSVSTLTIQRTQQEDSAVYLCASRPTNNEQFFGPGTRLTVL.

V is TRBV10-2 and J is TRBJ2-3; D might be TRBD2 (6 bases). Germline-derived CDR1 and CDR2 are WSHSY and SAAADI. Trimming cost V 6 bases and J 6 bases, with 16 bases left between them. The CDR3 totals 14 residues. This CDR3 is CASSTGLLPDTQYF. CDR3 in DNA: TGCGCCAGCAGCACGGGACTCCTGCCGGATACGCAGTATTTT.

CDR3 DNA sequence: TGTGCCAGAAGCTTTGGCCCGAAAAACTATGGCTACACCTTC. Translated, it gives CARSFGPKNYGYTF. V is TRBV5-3 and J is TRBJ1-2; D ambiguous. TRBV5-3 is labeled an ORF, and its function is uncertain. V shed 2 bases and J shed 2 bases, with 10 bases lying between them. CDR3 size: 14 residues.

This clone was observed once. The CDR3 DNA reads TGTGCCAGCAGTGATCGGGGGAGTATCACTGAAGCTTTCTTT. This translates into CASSDRGSITEAFF. The chain has TRBV6-1 and TRBJ1-1, with D maybe TRBD1 (5 bases). The ends were cut back, 3 bases at V and 4 bases at J, with 12 bases in the middle. Looked up from germline, CDR1 is MNHNS and CDR2 is SASEGT. The CDR3 is made up of 14 amino acids.

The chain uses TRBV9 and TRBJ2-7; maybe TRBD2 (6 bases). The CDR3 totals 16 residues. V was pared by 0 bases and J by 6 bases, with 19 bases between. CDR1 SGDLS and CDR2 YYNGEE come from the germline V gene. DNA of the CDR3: TGTGCCAGCAGCGTAGGAGCAGGGAACGAGCGGGCCGAGCAGTACTTC. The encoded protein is CASSVGAGNERAEQYF.